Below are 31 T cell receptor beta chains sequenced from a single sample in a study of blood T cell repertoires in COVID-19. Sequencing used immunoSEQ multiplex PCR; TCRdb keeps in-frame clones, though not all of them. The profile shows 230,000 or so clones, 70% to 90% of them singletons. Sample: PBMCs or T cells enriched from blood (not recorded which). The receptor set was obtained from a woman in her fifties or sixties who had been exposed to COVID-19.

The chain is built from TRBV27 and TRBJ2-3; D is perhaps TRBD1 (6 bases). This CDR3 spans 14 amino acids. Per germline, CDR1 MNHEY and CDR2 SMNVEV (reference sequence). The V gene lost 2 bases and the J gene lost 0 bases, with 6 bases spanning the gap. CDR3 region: CASSLQGSTDTQYF. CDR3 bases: TGTGCCAGCAGTTTACAGGGGAGCACAGATACGCAGTATTTT.

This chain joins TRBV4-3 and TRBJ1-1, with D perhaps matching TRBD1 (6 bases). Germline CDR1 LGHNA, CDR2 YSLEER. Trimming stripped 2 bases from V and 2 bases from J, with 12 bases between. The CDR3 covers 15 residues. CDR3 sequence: CASSQRTQGNTEAFF. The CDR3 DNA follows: TGCGCCAGCAGCCAAAGAACACAGGGAAACACTGAAGCTTTCTTT.

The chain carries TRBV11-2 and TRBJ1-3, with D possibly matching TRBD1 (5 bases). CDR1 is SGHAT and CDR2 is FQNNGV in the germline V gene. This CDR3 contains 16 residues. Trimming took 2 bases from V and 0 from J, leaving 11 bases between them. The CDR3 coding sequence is TGTGCCAGCAGCTTATTGGGGGGTTACTCTGGAAACACCATATATTTT. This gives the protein CASSLLGGYSGNTIYF.

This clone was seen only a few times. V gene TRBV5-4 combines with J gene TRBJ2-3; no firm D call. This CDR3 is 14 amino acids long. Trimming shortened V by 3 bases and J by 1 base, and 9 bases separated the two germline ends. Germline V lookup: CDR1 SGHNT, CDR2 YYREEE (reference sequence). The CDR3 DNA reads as TGTGCCAGCAGCTCCCCTACCGGCACAGATACGCAGTATTTT. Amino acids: CASSSPTGTDTQYF.

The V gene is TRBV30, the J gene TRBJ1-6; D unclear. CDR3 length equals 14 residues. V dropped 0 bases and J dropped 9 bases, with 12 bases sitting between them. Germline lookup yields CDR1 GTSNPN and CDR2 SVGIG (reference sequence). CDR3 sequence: CAWSVGEWGSPLHF. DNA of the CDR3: TGTGCCTGGAGTGTTGGGGAGTGGGGTTCACCCCTCCACTTT.

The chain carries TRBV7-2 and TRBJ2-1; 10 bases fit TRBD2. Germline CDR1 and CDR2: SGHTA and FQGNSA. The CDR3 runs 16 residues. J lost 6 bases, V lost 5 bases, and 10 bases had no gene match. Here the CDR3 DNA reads TGTGCCAGCAGCCGTCAGCGGGGGGGCCTATTCAATGAGCAGTTCTTC. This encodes CASSRQRGGLFNEQFF.

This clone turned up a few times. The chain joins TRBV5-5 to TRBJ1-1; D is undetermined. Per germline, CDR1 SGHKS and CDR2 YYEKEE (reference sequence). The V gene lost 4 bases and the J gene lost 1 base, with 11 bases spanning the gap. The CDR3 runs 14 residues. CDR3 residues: CASSPHAENTEAFF. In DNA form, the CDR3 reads TGTGCCAGCAGCCCCCACGCAGAGAACACTGAAGCTTTCTTT. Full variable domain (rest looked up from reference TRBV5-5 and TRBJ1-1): DAGVTQSPTHLIKTRGQQVTLRCSPISGHKSVSWYQQVLGQGPQFIFQYYEKEERGRGNFPDRFSARQFPNYSSELNVNALLLGDSALYLCASSPHAENTEAFFGQGTRLTVV.

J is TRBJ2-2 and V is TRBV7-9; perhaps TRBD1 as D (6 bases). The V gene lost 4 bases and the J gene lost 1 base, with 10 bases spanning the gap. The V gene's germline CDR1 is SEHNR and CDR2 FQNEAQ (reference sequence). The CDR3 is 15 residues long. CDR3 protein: CASSSTGLNTGELFF. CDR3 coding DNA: TGTGCCAGCAGCTCAACAGGGTTGAACACCGGGGAGCTGTTTTTT.

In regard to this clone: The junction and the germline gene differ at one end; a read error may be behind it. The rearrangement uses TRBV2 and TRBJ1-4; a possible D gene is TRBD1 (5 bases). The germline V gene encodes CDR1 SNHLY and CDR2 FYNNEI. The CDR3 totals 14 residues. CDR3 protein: CACRERGDWEKLFF. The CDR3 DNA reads TGTGCCTGCAGGGAACGGGGGGACTGGGAAAAACTGTTTTTT.

The CDR3 region is CASSLALAGGDGYTF. DNA for the CDR3: TGTGCCAGCAGCTTAGCGTTGGCAGGGGGTGATGGCTACACCTTC. The chain recombines TRBV7-9 with TRBJ1-2, with 7 bases identical to TRBD1. CDR1 and CDR2 from the germline V gene are SEHNR and FQNEAQ (reference sequence). V dropped 0 bases and J dropped 6; count of bases not matched to a gene: 7. This CDR3 is 15 amino acids long. The whole variable domain, remainder taken from reference TRBV7-9 and TRBJ1-2, is DTGVSQNPRHKITKRGQNVTFRCDPISEHNRLYWYRQTLGQGPEFLTYFQNEAQLEKSRLLSDRFSAERPKGSFSTLEIQRTEQGDSAMYLCASSLALAGGDGYTFGSGTRLTVV.

The CDR3 bases are TGTGCCACCAGCAGAGATAGACGGGGGTGGGCAGATACGCAGTATTTT. This translates into CATSRDRRGWADTQYF. The chain combines TRBV15 with TRBJ2-3, with D possibly being TRBD2 (6 bases). This CDR3 has 16 residues. Deletions cut 0 bases from V and 4 bases from J, with 14 bases between. CDR1 is LNHNV, CDR2 YYDKDF, per germline (reference sequence).

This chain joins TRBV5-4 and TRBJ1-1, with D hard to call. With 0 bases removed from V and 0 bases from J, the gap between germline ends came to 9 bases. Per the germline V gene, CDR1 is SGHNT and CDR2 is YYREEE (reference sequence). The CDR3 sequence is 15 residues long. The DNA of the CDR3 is TGTGCCAGCAGCTTGGGTTGGAGCATGAACACTGAAGCTTTCTTT. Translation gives CASSLGWSMNTEAFF.

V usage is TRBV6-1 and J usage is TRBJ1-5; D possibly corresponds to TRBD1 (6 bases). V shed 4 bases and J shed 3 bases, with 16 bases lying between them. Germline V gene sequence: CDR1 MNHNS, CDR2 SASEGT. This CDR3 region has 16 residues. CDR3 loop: CASSALIGQFNQPQHF. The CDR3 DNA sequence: TGTGCCAGCAGTGCGCTTATCGGACAGTTCAATCAGCCCCAGCATTTT.

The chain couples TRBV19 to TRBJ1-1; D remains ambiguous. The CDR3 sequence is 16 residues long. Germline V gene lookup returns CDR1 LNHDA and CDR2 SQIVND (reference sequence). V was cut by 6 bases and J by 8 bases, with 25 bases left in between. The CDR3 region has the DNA TGTGCCAGTAGCTCGAAGACCGGCCTGGGGAGTACAGAAGCTTTCTTT. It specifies CASSSKTGLGSTEAFF.

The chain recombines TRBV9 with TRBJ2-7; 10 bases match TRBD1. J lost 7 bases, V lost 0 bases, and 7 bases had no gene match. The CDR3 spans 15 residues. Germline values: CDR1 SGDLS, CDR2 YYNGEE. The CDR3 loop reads CASSVGGQGIGEQYF. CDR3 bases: TGTGCCAGCAGCGTAGGGGGACAGGGGATAGGAGAGCAGTACTTC.

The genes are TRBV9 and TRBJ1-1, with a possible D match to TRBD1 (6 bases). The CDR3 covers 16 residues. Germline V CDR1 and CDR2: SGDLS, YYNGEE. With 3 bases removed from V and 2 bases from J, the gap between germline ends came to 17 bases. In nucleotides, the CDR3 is TGTGCCAGCAGCGCCCTGACAGGCAGCCACAACACTGAAGCTTTCTTT. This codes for CASSALTGSHNTEAFF.

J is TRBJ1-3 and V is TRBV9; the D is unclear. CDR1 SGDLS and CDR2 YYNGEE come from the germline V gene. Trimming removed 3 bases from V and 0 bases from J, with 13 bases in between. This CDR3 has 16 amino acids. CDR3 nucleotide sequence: TGTGCCAGCAGCGCATCCGGAGCCTTCTCTGGAAACACCATATATTTT. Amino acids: CASSASGAFSGNTIYF.

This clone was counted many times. The CDR3 bases are TGTGCCAGCAGTCATCCGGGACAGAGCTCCTACAATGAGCAGTTCTTC. The encoded protein is CASSHPGQSSYNEQFF. The V gene is TRBV6-2 or TRBV6-3, the J gene TRBJ2-1; 7 nucleotides align to TRBD1. After removal of 5 bases from V and 0 bases from J, the junction contained 7 bases not matched to a gene. Germline V CDR1 and CDR2: MNHEY, SVGEGT. This CDR3 has 16 amino acids.

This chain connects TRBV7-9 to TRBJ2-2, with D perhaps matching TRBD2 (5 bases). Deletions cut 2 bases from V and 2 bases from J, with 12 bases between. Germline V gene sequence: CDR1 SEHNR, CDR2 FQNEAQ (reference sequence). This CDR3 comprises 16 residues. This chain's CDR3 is CASSLKRGQNTGELFF. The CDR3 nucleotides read TGTGCCAGCAGCTTAAAACGGGGTCAAAACACCGGGGAGCTGTTTTTT.

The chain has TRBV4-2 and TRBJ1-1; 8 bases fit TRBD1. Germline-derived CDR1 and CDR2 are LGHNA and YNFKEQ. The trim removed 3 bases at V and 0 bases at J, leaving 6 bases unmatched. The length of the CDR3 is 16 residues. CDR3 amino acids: CASSQGTGAMNTEAFF. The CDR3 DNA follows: TGTGCCAGCAGCCAGGGGACAGGAGCGATGAACACTGAAGCTTTCTTT.

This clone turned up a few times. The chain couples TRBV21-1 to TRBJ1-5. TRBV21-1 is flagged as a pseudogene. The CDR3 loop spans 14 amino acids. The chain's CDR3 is CASTLGGSNQPQHF. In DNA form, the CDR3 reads TGTGCCAGCACCCTCGGGGGGAGCAATCAGCCCCAGCATTTT.

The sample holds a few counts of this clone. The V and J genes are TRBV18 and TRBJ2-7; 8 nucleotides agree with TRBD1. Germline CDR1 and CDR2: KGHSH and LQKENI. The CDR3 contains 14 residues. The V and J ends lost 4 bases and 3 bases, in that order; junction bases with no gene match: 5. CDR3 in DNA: TGTGCCAGCTCACTCCAGGGGGCGGACTACGAGCAGTACTTC. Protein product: CASSLQGADYEQYF.

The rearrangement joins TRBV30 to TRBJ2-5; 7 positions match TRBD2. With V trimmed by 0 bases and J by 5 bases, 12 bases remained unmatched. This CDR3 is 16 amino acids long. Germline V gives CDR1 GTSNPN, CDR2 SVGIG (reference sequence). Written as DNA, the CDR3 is TGTGCCTGGAGTGTACCAACCGGCGGGGGAAGGGAGACCCAGTACTTC. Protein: CAWSVPTGGGRETQYF.

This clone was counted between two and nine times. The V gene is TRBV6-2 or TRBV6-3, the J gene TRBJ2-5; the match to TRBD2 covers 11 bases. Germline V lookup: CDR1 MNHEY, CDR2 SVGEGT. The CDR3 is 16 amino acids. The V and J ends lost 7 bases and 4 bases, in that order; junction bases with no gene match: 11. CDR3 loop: CASTPRTSGRGETQYF. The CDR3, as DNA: TGTGCCAGCACCCCTCGGACTAGCGGGCGGGGAGAGACCCAGTACTTC.

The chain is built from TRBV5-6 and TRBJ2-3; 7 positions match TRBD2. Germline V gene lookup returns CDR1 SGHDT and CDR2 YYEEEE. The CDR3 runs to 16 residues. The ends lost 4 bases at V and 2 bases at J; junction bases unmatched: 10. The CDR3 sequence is CASSPGTMGFTDTQYF. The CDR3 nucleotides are TGTGCCAGCAGCCCCGGGACTATGGGGTTCACAGATACGCAGTATTTT.

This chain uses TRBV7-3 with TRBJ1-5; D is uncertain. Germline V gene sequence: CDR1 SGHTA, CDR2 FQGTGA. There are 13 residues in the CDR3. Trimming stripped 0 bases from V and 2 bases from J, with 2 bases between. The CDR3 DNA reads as TGTGCCAGCAGCTTAACCGGCAATCAGCCCCAGCATTTT. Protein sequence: CASSLTGNQPQHF.

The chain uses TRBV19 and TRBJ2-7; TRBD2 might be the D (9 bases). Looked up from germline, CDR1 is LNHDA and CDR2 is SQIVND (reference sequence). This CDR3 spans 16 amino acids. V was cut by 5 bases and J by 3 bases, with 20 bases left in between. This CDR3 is CASSSLAGDRYYEQYF. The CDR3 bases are TGTGCCAGTAGTTCCTTAGCGGGGGACAGGTACTACGAGCAGTACTTC.

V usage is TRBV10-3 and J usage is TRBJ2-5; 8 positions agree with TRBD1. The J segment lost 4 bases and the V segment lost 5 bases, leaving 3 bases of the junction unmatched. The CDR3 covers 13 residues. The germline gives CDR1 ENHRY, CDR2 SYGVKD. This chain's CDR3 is CAISFDRGETQYF. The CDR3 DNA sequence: TGTGCCATCAGTTTCGACAGGGGAGAGACCCAGTACTTC.

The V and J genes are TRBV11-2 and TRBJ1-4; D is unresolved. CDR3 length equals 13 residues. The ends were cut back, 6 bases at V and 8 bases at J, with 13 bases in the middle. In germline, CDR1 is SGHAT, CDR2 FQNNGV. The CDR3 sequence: CASSRVQNEKLFF. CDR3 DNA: TGTGCCAGCAGTCGGGTCCAAAACGAAAAACTGTTTTTT.

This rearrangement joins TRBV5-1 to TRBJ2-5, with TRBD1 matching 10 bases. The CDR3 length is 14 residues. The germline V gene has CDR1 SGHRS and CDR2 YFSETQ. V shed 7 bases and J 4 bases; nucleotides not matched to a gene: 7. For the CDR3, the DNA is TGCGCCAGCTACGTGACAGGGGGCGGAGAGACCCAGTACTTC. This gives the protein CASYVTGGGETQYF. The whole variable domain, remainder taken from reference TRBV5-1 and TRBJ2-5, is KAGVTQTPRYLIKTRGQQVTLSCSPISGHRSVSWYQQTPGQGLQFLFEYFSETQRNKGNFPGRFSGRQFSNSRSEMNVSTLELGDSALYLCASYVTGGGETQYFGPGTRLLVL.

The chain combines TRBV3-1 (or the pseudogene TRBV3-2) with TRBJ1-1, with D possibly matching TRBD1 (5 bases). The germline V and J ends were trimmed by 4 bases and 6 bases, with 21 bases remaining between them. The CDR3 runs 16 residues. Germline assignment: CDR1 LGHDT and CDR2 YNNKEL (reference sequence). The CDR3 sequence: CASSPTDWGDRAEAFF. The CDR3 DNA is TGTGCCAGCAGCCCGACCGACTGGGGGGACCGGGCTGAAGCTTTCTTT.